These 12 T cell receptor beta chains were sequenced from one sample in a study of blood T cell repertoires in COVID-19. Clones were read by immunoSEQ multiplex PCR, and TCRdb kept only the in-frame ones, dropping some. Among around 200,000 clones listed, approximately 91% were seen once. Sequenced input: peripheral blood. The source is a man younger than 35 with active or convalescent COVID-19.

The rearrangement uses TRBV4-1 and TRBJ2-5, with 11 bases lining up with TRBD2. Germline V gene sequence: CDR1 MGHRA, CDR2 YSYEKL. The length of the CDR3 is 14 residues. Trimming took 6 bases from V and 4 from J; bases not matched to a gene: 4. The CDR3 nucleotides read TGCGCCAGCAGTAGCGGGGGGGCCCCAGAGACCCAGTACTTC. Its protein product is CASSSGGAPETQYF.

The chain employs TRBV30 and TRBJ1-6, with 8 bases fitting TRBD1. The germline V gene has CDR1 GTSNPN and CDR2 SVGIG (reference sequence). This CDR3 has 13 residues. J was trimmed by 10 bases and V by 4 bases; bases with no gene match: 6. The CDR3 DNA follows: TGTGCCTGGAACCCAGGGGGCGGGTCACCCCTCCACTTT. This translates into CAWNPGGGSPLHF. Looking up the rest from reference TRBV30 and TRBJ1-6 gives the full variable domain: SQTIHQWPATLVQPVGSPLSLECTVEGTSNPNLYWYRQAAGRGLQLLFYSVGIGQISSEVPQNLSASRPQDRQFILSSKKLLLSDSGFYLCAWNPGGGSPLHFGNGTRLTVT.

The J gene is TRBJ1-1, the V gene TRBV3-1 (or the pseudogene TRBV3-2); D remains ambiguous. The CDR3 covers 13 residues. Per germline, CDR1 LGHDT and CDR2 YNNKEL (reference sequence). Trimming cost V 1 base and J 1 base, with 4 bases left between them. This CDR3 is CASSQVRNTEAFF. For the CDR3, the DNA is TGTGCCAGCAGCCAAGTGAGGAACACTGAAGCTTTCTTT.

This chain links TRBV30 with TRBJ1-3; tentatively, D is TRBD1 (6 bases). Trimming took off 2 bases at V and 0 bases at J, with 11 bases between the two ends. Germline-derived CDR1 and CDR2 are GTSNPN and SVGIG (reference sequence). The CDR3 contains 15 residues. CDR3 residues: CAWSTGGASGNTIYF. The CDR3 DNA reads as TGTGCCTGGAGTACTGGGGGCGCCTCTGGAAACACCATATATTTT.

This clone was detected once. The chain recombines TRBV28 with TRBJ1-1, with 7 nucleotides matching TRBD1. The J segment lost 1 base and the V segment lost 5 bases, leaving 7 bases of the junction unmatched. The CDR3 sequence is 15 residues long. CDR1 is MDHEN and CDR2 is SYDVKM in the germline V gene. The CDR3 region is CASSRQGLTNTEAFF. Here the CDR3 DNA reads TGTGCCAGCAGTAGACAGGGTTTAACGAACACTGAAGCTTTCTTT.

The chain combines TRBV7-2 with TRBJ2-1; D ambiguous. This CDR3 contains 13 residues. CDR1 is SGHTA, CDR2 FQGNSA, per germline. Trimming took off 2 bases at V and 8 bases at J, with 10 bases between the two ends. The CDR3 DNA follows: TGTGCCAGCAGCTTAATGGAGAGTCATGAGCAGTTCTTC. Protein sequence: CASSLMESHEQFF.

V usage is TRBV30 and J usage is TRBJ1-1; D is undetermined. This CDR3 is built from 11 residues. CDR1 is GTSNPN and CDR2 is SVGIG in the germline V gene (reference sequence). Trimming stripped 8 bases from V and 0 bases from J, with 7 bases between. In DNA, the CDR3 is TGTGCCCTACTTATGAACACTGAAGCTTTCTTT. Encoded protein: CALLMNTEAFF.

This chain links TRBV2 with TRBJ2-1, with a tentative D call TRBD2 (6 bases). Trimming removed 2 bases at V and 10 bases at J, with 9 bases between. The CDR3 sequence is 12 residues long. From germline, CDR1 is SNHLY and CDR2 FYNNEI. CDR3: CASSELAREQFF. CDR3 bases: TGTGCCAGCAGTGAACTAGCGCGAGAGCAGTTCTTC.

The CDR3 region has the DNA TGTGCCAGCTCACCTGGGACAGATTACAATGAGCAGTTCTTC. Its translation is CASSPGTDYNEQFF. The J gene is TRBJ2-1, the V gene TRBV18; 7 bases agree with TRBD1. V lost 3 bases and J lost 4; bases outside the gene matches: 3. CDR1 and CDR2 (germline): KGHSH, LQKENI. CDR3 size: 14 residues.

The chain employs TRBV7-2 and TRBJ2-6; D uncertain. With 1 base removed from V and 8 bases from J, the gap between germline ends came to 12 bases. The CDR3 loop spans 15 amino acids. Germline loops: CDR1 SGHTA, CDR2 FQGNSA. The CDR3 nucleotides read TGTGCCAGCAGCTTAGTGGCAGTGGTTACCAACGTCCTGACTTTC. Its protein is CASSLVAVVTNVLTF. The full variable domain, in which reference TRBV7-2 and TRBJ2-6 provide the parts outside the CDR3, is GAGVSQSPSNKVTEKGKDVELRCDPISGHTALYWYRQSLGQGLEFLIYFQGNSAPDKSGLPSDRFSAERTGGSVSTLTIQRTQQEDSAVYLCASSLVAVVTNVLTFGAGSRLTVL.

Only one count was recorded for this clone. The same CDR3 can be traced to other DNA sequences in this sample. CDR3 sequence: CASSVGLAGGQETQYF. Here the CDR3 DNA reads TGTGCCAGCAGCGTAGGACTAGCGGGGGGCCAAGAGACCCAGTACTTC. The chain recombines TRBV9 with TRBJ2-5; 13 bases are shared with TRBD2. J lost 1 base, V lost 0 bases, and 0 bases had no gene match. Germline V CDR1 and CDR2: SGDLS, YYNGEE. This CDR3 is built from 16 residues. Based on the CDR3 plus reference TRBV9 and TRBJ2-5, the full variable domain is DSGVTQTPKHLITATGQRVTLRCSPRSGDLSVYWYQQSLDQGLQFLIQYYNGEERAKGNILERFSAQQFPDLHSELNLSSLELGDSALYFCASSVGLAGGQETQYFGPGTRLLVL.

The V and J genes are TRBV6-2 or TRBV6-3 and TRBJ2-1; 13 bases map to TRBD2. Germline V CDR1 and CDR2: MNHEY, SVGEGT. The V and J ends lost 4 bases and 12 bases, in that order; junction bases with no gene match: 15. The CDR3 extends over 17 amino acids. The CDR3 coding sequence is TGTGCCAGCAGTTCCGGGACTAGCGGGGCCGGGTACCTGGGGCAGTTCTTC. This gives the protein CASSSGTSGAGYLGQFF.